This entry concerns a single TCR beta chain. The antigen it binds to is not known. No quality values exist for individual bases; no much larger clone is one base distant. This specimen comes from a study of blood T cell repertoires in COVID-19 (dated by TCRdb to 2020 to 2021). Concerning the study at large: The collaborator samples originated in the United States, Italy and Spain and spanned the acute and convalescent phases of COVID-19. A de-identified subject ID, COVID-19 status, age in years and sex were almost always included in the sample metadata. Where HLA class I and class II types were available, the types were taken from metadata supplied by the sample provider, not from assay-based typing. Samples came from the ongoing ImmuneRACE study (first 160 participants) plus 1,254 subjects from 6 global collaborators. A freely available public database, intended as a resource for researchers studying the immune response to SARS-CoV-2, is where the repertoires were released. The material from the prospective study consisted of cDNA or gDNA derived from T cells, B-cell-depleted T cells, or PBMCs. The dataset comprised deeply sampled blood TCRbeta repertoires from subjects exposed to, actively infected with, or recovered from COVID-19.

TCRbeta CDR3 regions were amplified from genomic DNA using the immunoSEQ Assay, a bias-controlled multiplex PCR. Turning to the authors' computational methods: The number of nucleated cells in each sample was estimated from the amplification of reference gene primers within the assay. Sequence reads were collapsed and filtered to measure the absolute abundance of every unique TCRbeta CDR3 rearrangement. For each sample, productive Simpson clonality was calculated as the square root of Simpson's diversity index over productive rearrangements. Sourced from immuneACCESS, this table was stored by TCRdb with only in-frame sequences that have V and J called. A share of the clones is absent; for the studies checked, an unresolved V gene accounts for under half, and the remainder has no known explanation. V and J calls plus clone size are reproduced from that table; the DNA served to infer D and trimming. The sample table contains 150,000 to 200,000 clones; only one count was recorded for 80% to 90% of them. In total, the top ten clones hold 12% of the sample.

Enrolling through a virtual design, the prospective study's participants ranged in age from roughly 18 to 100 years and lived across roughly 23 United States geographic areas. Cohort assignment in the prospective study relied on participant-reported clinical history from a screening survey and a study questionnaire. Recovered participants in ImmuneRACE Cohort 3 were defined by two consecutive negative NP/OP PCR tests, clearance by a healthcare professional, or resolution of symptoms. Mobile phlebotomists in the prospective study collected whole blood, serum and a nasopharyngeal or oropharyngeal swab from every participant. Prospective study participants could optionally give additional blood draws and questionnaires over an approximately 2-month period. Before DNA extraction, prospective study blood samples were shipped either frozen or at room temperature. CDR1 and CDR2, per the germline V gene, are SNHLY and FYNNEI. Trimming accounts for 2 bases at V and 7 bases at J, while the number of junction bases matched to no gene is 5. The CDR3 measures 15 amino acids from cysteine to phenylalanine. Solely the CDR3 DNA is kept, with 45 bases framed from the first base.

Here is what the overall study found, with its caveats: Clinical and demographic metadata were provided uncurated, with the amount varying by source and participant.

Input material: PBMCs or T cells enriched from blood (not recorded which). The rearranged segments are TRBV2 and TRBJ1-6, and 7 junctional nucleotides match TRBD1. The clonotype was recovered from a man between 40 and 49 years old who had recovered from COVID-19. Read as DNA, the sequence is TGTGCCAGCAGTGAACTCGTACAGGGGAATTCACCCCTCCACTTT. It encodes CASSELVQGNSPLHF. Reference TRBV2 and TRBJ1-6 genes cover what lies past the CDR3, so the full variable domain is EPEVTQTPSHQVTQMGQEVILRCVPISNHLYFYWYRQILGQKVEFLVSFYNNEISEKSEIFDDQFSVERPDGSNFTLKIRSTKLEDSAMYFCASSELVQGNSPLHFGNGTRLTVT.